Following are 16 T cell receptor beta chains from one sample sequenced in a study of blood T cell repertoires in COVID-19 (TCRdb year 2020). Libraries were built with the immunoSEQ multiplex PCR assay. Drawn from immuneACCESS, this table holds only the in-frame rearrangements with V and J called that TCRdb kept. Clones are partly lost; checked studies trace under half to an unresolved V gene and leave the rest unexplained. The sample includes roughly 250,000 clones, with around 80% observed a single time. The top ten clonotypes cover approximately 4% of the sample. Sequencing was carried out using peripheral blood. The receptors derive from a woman in her forties with active or convalescent COVID-19.

The J gene is TRBJ2-7, the V gene TRBV2; 8 bases fit TRBD1. The CDR3 is made up of 16 amino acids. Trimming cost V 7 bases and J 4 bases; bases outside gene matches: 15. The V gene's germline CDR1 is SNHLY and CDR2 FYNNEI. Here the CDR3 reads CASMPPRETGEYEQYV. In DNA form, the CDR3 reads TGTGCCAGCATGCCACCTCGGGAGACAGGGGAGTACGAGCAGTACGTC.

The V gene is TRBV7-2, the J gene TRBJ1-6, with TRBD1 matching over 8 bases. The CDR3 runs 16 residues. Trimming cost V 3 bases and J 6 bases; bases outside gene matches: 7. Per germline, CDR1 SGHTA and CDR2 FQGNSA. The CDR3 loop reads CASSFTDRDVNSPLHF. The CDR3 DNA is TGTGCCAGCAGCTTTACGGACAGGGACGTTAATTCACCCCTCCACTTT. Full variable domain (remainder filled in from reference TRBV7-2 and TRBJ1-6): GAGVSQSPSNKVTEKGKDVELRCDPISGHTALYWYRQSLGQGLEFLIYFQGNSAPDKSGLPSDRFSAERTGGSVSTLTIQRTQQEDSAVYLCASSFTDRDVNSPLHFGNGTRLTVT.

The chain couples TRBV6-5 to TRBJ1-5, with D tentatively TRBD1 (5 bases). Germline V lookup: CDR1 MNHEY, CDR2 SVGAGI. The CDR3 extends over 14 amino acids. Trimming pared 10 bases from V and 2 bases from J, leaving 15 bases between. The CDR3 region has the DNA TGTGCCATCGGGGGGGGGAGAGGCAATCAGCCCCAGCATTTT. Translating gives CAIGGGRGNQPQHF.

The rearrangement links TRBV6-6 to TRBJ1-2; 9 nucleotides match TRBD1. V trimming: 6 bases; J trimming: 6 bases; junction bases outside the gene matches: 11. The CDR3 length is 15 residues. Germline V gene data show CDR1 as MNHNY and CDR2 as SVGAGI (reference sequence). DNA for the CDR3: TGTGCCAGCAGATTTCCGGGACAGGGCATCGATGGCTACACCTTC. Translation: CASRFPGQGIDGYTF.

The chain is built from TRBV24-1 and TRBJ2-3; D is uncertain. The CDR3 totals 13 residues. Deletions cut 2 bases from V and 10 bases from J, with 12 bases between. CDR1 and CDR2 from the germline V gene are KGHDR and SFDVKD. The CDR3 is CATSDSASLSQYF. The CDR3 DNA follows: TGTGCCACCAGTGATTCCGCGAGTCTCTCGCAGTATTTT.

Only a few counts were recorded for this clone. V is TRBV3-1 (or the pseudogene TRBV3-2) and J is TRBJ1-5; D is perhaps TRBD1 (5 bases). CDR1 is LGHDT and CDR2 is YNNKEL in the germline V gene (reference sequence). The CDR3 is made up of 15 amino acids. Trimming pared 1 base from V and 7 bases from J, leaving 14 bases between. The CDR3 sequence is CASSQGRPGLQPQHF. The DNA for the CDR3 is TGTGCCAGCAGCCAAGGTAGGCCAGGGCTGCAGCCCCAGCATTTT.

V gene TRBV27 combines with J gene TRBJ1-6; 8 bases fit TRBD1. The CDR3 length is 14 residues. Germline V gene data show CDR1 as MNHEY and CDR2 as SMNVEV (reference sequence). Germline trimming cut 7 bases from V and 10 bases from J; bases unmatched to any gene: 9. In DNA, the CDR3 is TGTGCCAGCACCCGGACAGGGAATGGCTCACCCCTCCACTTT. Protein: CASTRTGNGSPLHF.

V gene TRBV4-2 combines with J gene TRBJ1-1, with a weak D call TRBD1 (5 bases). Germline lookup yields CDR1 LGHNA and CDR2 YNFKEQ. The CDR3 spans 14 residues. The V gene lost 1 base and the J gene lost 2 bases, with 8 bases spanning the gap. CDR3 residues: CASSQGGDNTEAFF. As DNA, the CDR3 is TGTGCCAGCAGCCAAGGGGGGGATAACACTGAAGCTTTCTTT.

J is TRBJ2-5 and V is TRBV10-2; perhaps TRBD2 as D (6 bases). The germline V and J ends were trimmed by 7 bases and 1 base, with 16 bases remaining between them. Germline values: CDR1 WSHSY, CDR2 SAAADI. This CDR3 contains 15 residues. CDR3 sequence: CASTPYGGFQETQYF. In nucleotides, the CDR3 is TGCGCCAGCACCCCTTACGGGGGATTCCAAGAGACCCAGTACTTC.

The CDR3 DNA reads as TGTGCCAGCAGCCTGGACAGGGTCTCTGGCTACACCTTC. It codes for CASSLDRVSGYTF. The V gene is TRBV12-3 or TRBV12-4, the J gene TRBJ1-2; 8 bases are a match to TRBD1. With V trimmed by 6 bases and J by 7 bases, 7 bases remained unmatched. This CDR3 contains 13 residues.

The CDR3 bases are TGTGCCAGCAGCTTAAGCCCGCAGGGGAATAATTCACCCCTCCACTTT. It translates to CASSLSPQGNNSPLHF. The rearrangement joins TRBV7-3 to TRBJ1-6, with D tentatively TRBD1 (6 bases). Looked up from germline, CDR1 is SGHTA and CDR2 is FQGTGA. V was trimmed by 1 base and J by 5 bases, leaving 12 bases between them. The CDR3 consists of 16 residues.

The chain recombines TRBV5-1 with TRBJ2-1, with TRBD1 identical over 9 bases. With V trimmed by 0 bases and J by 8 bases, 9 bases remained unmatched. Germline V gene data show CDR1 as SGHRS and CDR2 as YFSETQ. CDR3 length equals 16 residues. The CDR3 spells CASSLVTGGALDEQFF. CDR3 coding DNA: TGCGCCAGCAGCTTGGTAACAGGGGGCGCCTTGGATGAGCAGTTCTTC.

The count of this clone is one. The chain combines TRBV29-1 with TRBJ2-1; 9 bases align to TRBD1. CDR3 size: 14 residues. Unmatched junction bases numbered 11, after V lost 7 bases and J lost 7 bases. Germline CDR1 reads SQVTM; CDR2 reads ANQGSEA. CDR3 bases: TGCAGCGCTGAGGGGGGACAGGGAACGAATGAGCAGTTCTTC. This sequence encodes CSAEGGQGTNEQFF.

The chain is built from TRBV2 and TRBJ2-1, with D hard to call. V was pared by 5 bases and J by 1 base, with 9 bases between. The CDR3 has 14 amino acids. Germline assignment: CDR1 SNHLY and CDR2 FYNNEI. The CDR3 protein is CASSMEISYNEQFF. For the CDR3, the DNA is TGTGCCAGCAGTATGGAGATATCCTACAATGAGCAGTTCTTC.

This clone was seen a handful of times. The identical CDR3 is also encoded by other nucleotide sequences in the sample. The chain recombines TRBV15 with TRBJ1-2; unclear D gene. V dropped 0 bases and J dropped 4 bases, with 3 bases sitting between them. The CDR3 totals 12 residues. Per the germline V gene, CDR1 is LNHNV and CDR2 is YYDKDF (reference sequence). Written as DNA, the CDR3 is TGTGCCACCAGCAGAGACAGCTATGGCTACACCTTC. Encoded protein: CATSRDSYGYTF.

This chain uses TRBV25-1 with TRBJ2-3, with D uncertain. The germline V gene has CDR1 MGHDK and CDR2 SYGVNS. The CDR3 sequence is 13 residues long. The V and J ends lost 2 bases and 2 bases respectively, with 5 bases between them. CDR3 coding DNA: TGTGCCAGCAGTGAAACCTACACAGATACGCAGTATTTT. Its protein product is CASSETYTDTQYF.